These T cell receptor beta chains were read from a single sample in a study of blood T cell repertoires in COVID-19. The repertoire was sequenced with immunoSEQ multiplex PCR; TCRdb's copy has only in-frame clones and lacks some. The repertoire holds roughly 200,000 clones, with about 85% as singletons. The specimen sequenced was peripheral blood. The receptor source for this set is a woman aged 18 to 35 who had recovered from COVID-19. The CDR3 runs from the conserved cysteine through the conserved F or W. A D gene is named only where the DNA matches it firmly. Clone size, where shown, is once, few, many, or a class for clones that have expanded.

d_call j_call v_call clone_size cdr3_nt cdr3_aa
TRBD1 TRBJ2-1 TRBV5-1 NA TGCGCCAGCAGCTTGGGAGGGACAGGGGTTTGGAATGAGCAGTTCTTC CASSLGGTGVWNEQFF
TRBD2 TRBJ2-1 TRBV19 NA TGTGCCAGTGGGTTTGGGACTAACAATGAGCAGTTCTTC CASGFGTNNEQFF
TRBD2 TRBJ2-1 TRBV6-2/TRBV6-3 NA TGTGCCAGCAGTTACGGTGCTAGCGGGTACAATGAGCAGTTCTTC CASSYGASGYNEQFF
NA TRBJ1-2 TRBV6-1 NA TGTGCCAGCAGTGAACAGGGCTATGGCTACACCTTC CASSEQGYGYTF
NA TRBJ2-2 TRBV11-3 once TGTGCCAGCAGCTTAGAGCAGGGTTTACACGGGGAGCTGTTTTTT CASSLEQGLHGELFF
NA TRBJ1-6 TRBV3-1/TRBV3-2 NA TGTGCCAGCAGCCAAGAAAATTACCAGTATAATTCACCCCTCCACTTT CASSQENYQYNSPLHF
TRBD2 TRBJ2-7 TRBV6-1 NA TGTGCCAGCAGTGGGGTGGGGGGGTACGAGCAGTACTTC CASSGVGGYEQYF
NA TRBJ2-1 TRBV5-1 NA TGCGCCAGCAGTCCGGACAGACACAATGAGCAGTTCTTC CASSPDRHNEQFF
NA TRBJ1-2 TRBV9 NA TGTGCCAGCAGCGCTAGTACTGGTGAGTTACGGCGGAATGGCTACACCTTC CASSASTGELRRNGYTF
NA TRBJ2-3 TRBV6-1 NA TGTGCCAGCAGTGAACTTAAAGGGCTCCGGACTAGCACAGATACGCAGTATTTT CASSELKGLRTSTDTQYF
TRBD1 TRBJ1-2 TRBV2 few TGTGCCAGCAGGATTACAGGGGGGAACTATGGCTACACCTTC CASRITGGNYGYTF
TRBD2 TRBJ2-1 TRBV5-4 NA TGTGCCAGTTCAGGGACTAATTACAATGAGCAGTTCTTC CASSGTNYNEQFF
NA TRBJ2-3 TRBV5-1 NA TGCGCCAGCAGCTTGGGTCCAGAGGCAGATACGCAGTATTTT CASSLGPEADTQYF
TRBD1 TRBJ1-1 TRBV6-1 NA TGTGCCAGCAGTGAACAGGGGGAGAACACTGAAGCTTTCTTT CASSEQGENTEAFF
NA TRBJ2-7 TRBV6-5 NA TGTGCCAGCAGTTACCGGACGGGGGCCTACGAGCAGTACTTC CASSYRTGAYEQYF
TRBD2 TRBJ2-1 TRBV6-6 NA TGTGCCAGCAGTTACGCCGGGACTAGCGGTTACAATGAGCAGTTCTTC CASSYAGTSGYNEQFF
NA TRBJ2-3 TRBV11-1 NA TGTGCCAGCAGCTTAGGGCGACTGAGCACAGATACGCAGTATTTT CASSLGRLSTDTQYF
NA TRBJ1-3 TRBV6-5 NA TGTGCCAGCAGTTACTCCCCAGGCGGGAGGGGAAACACCATATATTTT CASSYSPGGRGNTIYF
NA TRBJ2-3 TRBV11-2 few TGTGCCAGCAGCTTAGGTCGAGGCCGTCTAACTAGCACAGATACGCAGTATTTT CASSLGRGRLTSTDTQYF
NA TRBJ2-7 TRBV19 NA TGTGCCAGTAGTATACTTGCGGGGAACGAGCAGTACTTC CASSILAGNEQYF
TRBD1 TRBJ1-5 TRBV25-1 NA TGTGCCAGCAGTGCCCACCCGACAGGGGGCAAGGGGAATCAGCCCCAGCATTTT CASSAHPTGGKGNQPQHF
TRBD1 TRBJ2-1 TRBV25-1 NA TGTGCCAGCAGTGAACAACATGGGGACAGGGGGCACAAGGAGCAGTTCTTC CASSEQHGDRGHKEQFF
TRBD1 TRBJ2-7 TRBV2 NA TGTGCCAGCTTGATATGGGACAGGGGAGGGGAGCAGTACTTC CASLIWDRGGEQYF
TRBD2 TRBJ2-1 TRBV4-2 NA TGTGCCAGCAGCCCAAGGACTAGCGGGAGGGCCGCAGAGTTCTTC CASSPRTSGRAAEFF
NA TRBJ2-3 TRBV20-1 NA TGCAGTGCTAGTACACAGAGCACAGATACGCAGTATTTT CSASTQSTDTQYF